Below, 24 T cell receptor beta chains from the same sample are listed, as sequenced in a study of T cells in Graves' hyperthyroidism and ophthalmopathy. There were TCR beta CDR3 regions amplified from RNA transcripts. The HTBI set primed first-round TCR CDR3 RT-PCR. Via MiXCR, TCRdb re-called the multiplex PCR reads, giving one row per CDR3 protein. The sample shows roughly 500,000 distinct CDR3 sequences, over 35% of them seen only once. The sequenced sample consisted of peripheral blood or thyroid tissue (not recorded which). The source is an adult woman with Graves' disease, either hyperthyroidism or ophthalmopathy (not recorded which).

The chain couples TRBV9 to TRBJ1-5; D is unresolved. V dropped 3 bases and J dropped 7 bases, with 11 bases sitting between them. This CDR3 has 13 residues. Germline V gene lookup returns CDR1 SGDLS and CDR2 YYNGEE. This CDR3 is CASSGPGGQPQHF. The CDR3 coding sequence is TGTGCCAGCAGCGGCCCCGGCGGACAGCCCCAGCATTTT.

About this clonotype: A read error may be the cause here, since a much bigger clone is one base away. The CDR3 ends on some other residue instead of the conserved phenylalanine or tryptophan, so this is likely a read error. The chain recombines TRBV20-1 with TRBJ2-7; 8 positions agree with TRBD1. V gave up 4 bases and J gave up 4 bases; unmatched junction bases: 12. The CDR3 contains 15 residues. CDR1 DFQATT and CDR2 SNEGSKA come from the germline V gene (reference sequence). In DNA form, the CDR3 reads TGCAGTGCTAAAGGACAGGGCACGCGTTTTTACGAGCAGTACTTA. Translation: CSAKGQGTRFYEQYL.

V is TRBV19 and J is TRBJ2-5; maybe TRBD1 (6 bases). Germline CDR1 reads LNHDA; CDR2 reads SQIVND (reference sequence). V lost 7 bases, J lost 9 bases, and 24 bases lay in between. CDR3 length: 15 residues. The chain's CDR3 is CASKQGRQRNQPQYF. The CDR3 DNA is TGTGCCAGTAAACAGGGCAGGCAAAGGAATCAGCCCCAGTACTTC. The full variable domain, its missing parts supplied by reference TRBV19 and TRBJ2-5, is DGGITQSPKYLFRKEGQNVTLSCEQNLNHDAMYWYRQDPGQGLRLIYYSQIVNDFQKGDIAEGYSVSREKKESFPLTVTSAQKNPTAFYLCASKQGRQRNQPQYFGPGTRLLVL.

The rearrangement links TRBV2 to TRBJ1-2; perhaps TRBD1 as D (5 bases). V was shortened by 2 bases and J by 6 bases, with 19 bases between the two germline ends. This CDR3 spans 16 amino acids. From germline, CDR1 is SNHLY and CDR2 FYNNEI. DNA for the CDR3: TGTGCCAGCAGTGAACTTGCAGGGACCGACTTGCATGGCTACACCTTC. Protein sequence: CASSELAGTDLHGYTF.

This clonotype was found a few times. The chain uses TRBV29-1 and TRBJ1-3; no definite D call. The germline CDR1 and CDR2 sequences are SQVTM and ANQGSEA. V dropped 4 bases and J dropped 2 bases, with 9 bases sitting between them. This CDR3 spans 13 amino acids. CDR3: CSVAAQTGNTIYF. For the CDR3, the DNA is TGCAGCGTTGCTGCGCAAACTGGAAACACCATATATTTT.

This clonotype was detected a few times. V gene TRBV12-3 or TRBV12-4 combines with J gene TRBJ1-1; weak D call: TRBD1 (6 bases). This CDR3 is 15 amino acids long. V gave up 6 bases and J gave up 2 bases, with 16 bases separating them. Written as DNA, the CDR3 is TGTGCCAGCAGGCGGGGGGCAGGGAGCAACACTGAAGCTTTCTTT. This translates into CASRRGAGSNTEAFF.

Many counts were recorded for this clonotype. Here the CDR3 reads CASRGGERALHF. CDR3 coding DNA: TGTGCCAGCAGAGGGGGGGAGAGGGCCCTCCACTTT. This chain links TRBV11-2 with TRBJ1-6, with D possibly matching TRBD1 (6 bases). Germline CDR1 reads SGHAT; CDR2 reads FQNNGV. With 6 bases removed from V and 14 bases from J, the gap between germline ends came to 14 bases. The CDR3 has 12 residues.

This clonotype has just a few counts. The J gene is TRBJ2-6, the V gene TRBV9; no definite D call. Trimming took off 3 bases at V and 2 bases at J, with 9 bases between the two ends. Germline values: CDR1 SGDLS, CDR2 YYNGEE. This CDR3 is 15 amino acids long. In DNA form, the CDR3 reads TGTGCCAGCAGCGACCTACGGGCTGGGGCCAACGTCCTGACTTTC. Protein: CASSDLRAGANVLTF.

This clonotype was recorded at least ten times. The CDR3 is CSAGDRAGYTF. DNA for the CDR3: TGCAGTGCTGGGGACAGGGCTGGCTACACCTTC. The chain couples TRBV20-1 to TRBJ1-2, with 9 nucleotides matching TRBD1. J was trimmed by 7 bases and V by 5 bases; bases with no gene match: 2. The CDR3 has 11 residues. CDR1 is DFQATT, CDR2 SNEGSKA, per germline (reference sequence).

This clonotype was recorded once. The chain is built from TRBV7-9 and TRBJ2-7; possible D gene TRBD1, 6 bases. The closer fit of TRBJ2-5 to the DNA end suggests the J call may be wrong. From germline, CDR1 is SEHNR and CDR2 FQNEAQ (reference sequence). The CDR3 runs to 14 residues. The CDR3 protein is CASNVGAQEETQYF. The CDR3 DNA reads as TGTGCCAGCAACGTGGGGGCGCAGGAAGAGACCCAGTACTTC.

This clonotype was counted many times. This chain uses TRBV20-1 with TRBJ2-7; 7 bases are a match to TRBD2. J gave up 6 bases and V 2 bases, and 10 bases lay outside the gene matches. There are 14 residues in the CDR3. Germline CDR1 is DFQATT and CDR2 is SNEGSKA (reference sequence). The CDR3 loop is CSARIGGKGFEQYF. The CDR3 DNA sequence: TGCAGTGCTAGAATCGGGGGGAAAGGGTTCGAGCAGTACTTC.

The chain couples TRBV29-1 to TRBJ2-7, with TRBD2 matching 7 bases. Germline V gene data show CDR1 as SQVTM and CDR2 as ANQGSEA. This CDR3 has 13 residues. Trimming took 8 bases from V and 7 from J; bases not matched to a gene: 14. CDR3 amino acids: CSSLGGSATEQYF. In nucleotides, the CDR3 is TGCAGCAGTTTGGGAGGGAGCGCGACAGAGCAGTACTTC.

This clonotype was observed many times. The genes are TRBV19 and TRBJ2-7; TRBD2 matches at 11 bases. The CDR3 runs 15 residues. In germline, CDR1 is LNHDA, CDR2 SQIVND (reference sequence). V trimming: 4 bases; J trimming: 3 bases; junction bases outside the gene matches: 5. CDR3 nucleotides: TGTGCCAGTAGTACTAGCGGGAGGTCCTACTACGAGCAGTACTTC. It codes for CASSTSGRSYYEQYF. Using reference TRBV19 and TRBJ2-7 for the parts outside the CDR3, the full variable domain is DGGITQSPKYLFRKEGQNVTLSCEQNLNHDAMYWYRQDPGQGLRLIYYSQIVNDFQKGDIAEGYSVSREKKESFPLTVTSAQKNPTAFYLCASSTSGRSYYEQYFGPGTRLTVT.

The chain uses TRBV20-1 and TRBJ1-1; D might be TRBD1 (5 bases). CDR3 length: 13 amino acids. CDR1 is DFQATT, CDR2 SNEGSKA, per germline (reference sequence). V dropped 6 bases and J dropped 3 bases, with 14 bases sitting between them. CDR3 residues: CSALGGGYTEAFF. CDR3 coding DNA: TGCAGTGCCCTTGGGGGGGGTTACACTGAAGCTTTCTTT.

The chain uses TRBV29-1 and TRBJ2-7, with D unclear. Germline V gene sequence: CDR1 SQVTM, CDR2 ANQGSEA. This CDR3 is built from 12 residues. V was pared by 4 bases and J by 2 bases, with 9 bases between. In nucleotides, the CDR3 is TGCAGCGTTGTAAGTGACACCTACGAGCAGTACTTC. This translates into CSVVSDTYEQYF.

The chain carries TRBV7-9 and TRBJ1-1; D might be TRBD1 (5 bases). CDR1 and CDR2 (germline): SEHNR, FQNEAQ (reference sequence). V lost 6 bases, J lost 7 bases, and 15 bases lay in between. CDR3 size: 13 residues. DNA for the CDR3: TGTGCCAGCAGTTTTGCAGGGCTCGGTGAAGCTTTCTTT. It codes for CASSFAGLGEAFF.

The chain uses TRBV10-3 and TRBJ1-3, with D uncertain. The CDR3 has 13 amino acids. In germline, CDR1 is ENHRY, CDR2 SYGVKD. Deletions cut 10 bases from V and 4 bases from J, with 14 bases between. The DNA of the CDR3 is TGTGCCACCACGGACGGGAGAGGAAACACCATATATTTT. It yields the protein CATTDGRGNTIYF.

Remarks on this clonotype: This may stem from a read error, because a much larger clone lies one nucleotide away. The CDR3 coding sequence is TGCGCCAGCACTCGGGGGGGGGGTGAGACTGAAGCTTCCTTT. It yields the protein CASTRGGGETEASF. The chain carries TRBV5-1 and TRBJ1-1; D perhaps matches TRBD1 (5 bases). CDR1 and CDR2 from the germline V gene are SGHRS and YFSETQ. The CDR3 totals 14 residues.

The rearrangement links TRBV2 to TRBJ1-2; D not certain. CDR3 length equals 12 residues. Trimming stripped 8 bases from V and 0 bases from J, with 7 bases between. Germline CDR1 is SNHLY and CDR2 is FYNNEI. The CDR3: CASVFTNYGYTF. CDR3 nucleotide sequence: TGTGCCAGCGTCTTTACTAACTATGGCTACACCTTC.

The chain links TRBV10-3 to TRBJ2-5; 7 nucleotides agree with TRBD1. CDR3 length equals 14 residues. The ends lost 0 bases at V and 5 bases at J; junction bases unmatched: 3. Looked up from germline, CDR1 is ENHRY and CDR2 is SYGVKD. The CDR3: CAISESTGLETQYF. The CDR3 DNA reads TGTGCCATCAGTGAGTCGACAGGGCTTGAGACCCAGTACTTC.

V gene TRBV24-1 combines with J gene TRBJ2-5; D perhaps matches TRBD1 (5 bases). Deletions cut 4 bases from V and 2 bases from J, with 10 bases between. This CDR3 spans 14 amino acids. Germline CDR1 KGHDR, CDR2 SFDVKD. In DNA form, the CDR3 reads TGTGCCACCAGTGACCGACAGCGTCAAGAGACCCAGTACTTC. Translated, it gives CATSDRQRQETQYF.

This clonotype was counted only a few times. This chain connects TRBV29-1 to TRBJ2-3, with TRBD2 matching 8 bases. This CDR3 region has 12 residues. Germline CDR1 SQVTM, CDR2 ANQGSEA. Trimming removed 7 bases from V and 5 bases from J; junction bases left unmatched: 5. CDR3 bases: TGCAGCGGAACGGCGGGAGGAGATACGCAGTATTTT. Its protein product is CSGTAGGDTQYF.

V and J are TRBV7-9 and TRBJ2-2, with D uncertain. The CDR3 runs to 15 residues. The V end lost 7 bases, the J end lost 4 bases, and 16 bases lay between the germline ends. CDR1 is SEHNR and CDR2 is FQNEAQ in the germline V gene (reference sequence). The CDR3 sequence: CASNPLDGSTGELFF. As DNA, the CDR3 is TGTGCCAGCAACCCCCTGGACGGTAGCACCGGGGAGCTGTTTTTT.

This clonotype was seen ten or more times. This CDR3 reads CAIKETDSEAFF. DNA for the CDR3: TGTGCCATCAAAGAGACAGACTCGGAAGCTTTCTTT. V gene TRBV10-3 combines with J gene TRBJ1-1; D is possibly TRBD1 (5 bases). Germline V gene lookup returns CDR1 ENHRY and CDR2 SYGVKD. This CDR3 has 12 residues. V lost 7 bases and J 8 bases, leaving 14 bases between the germline ends.